Below are 25 T cell receptor beta chains sequenced from a single sample in a study of metastatic and nonmetastatic thyroid tumors. All patients reached thyroid surgery having received no treatment beforehand. TCRdb redid the clone calls on the PCR reads using MiXCR. This sample yields approximately 32,000 clones, of which 20% to 25% are seen a single time; 3% belongs to the top ten. What was sequenced was tumor tissue. The source is a male donor with papillary thyroid cancer or a benign thyroid nodule (not recorded which). Some clones in this sample may be carry-over from other donors' samples.

This clone was seen at least ten times. The chain has TRBV6-1 and TRBJ1-5; D is ambiguous. The CDR3 has 13 amino acids. V lost 8 bases to trimming and J lost 10 bases, with 18 bases between them. The germline V gene encodes CDR1 MNHNS and CDR2 SASEGT. CDR3 region: CASYLGREYPQHF. CDR3 DNA sequence: TGTGCCAGCTACCTTGGGAGGGAGTATCCCCAGCATTTT.

The rearrangement joins TRBV28 to TRBJ2-1, with D possibly TRBD2 on 6 matching bases. Germline V gene sequence: CDR1 MDHEN, CDR2 SYDVKM. V was pared by 4 bases and J by 9 bases, with 22 bases between. The CDR3 is 16 residues long. CDR3: CASSYQGLQIKPEQFF. CDR3 nucleotide sequence: TGTGCCAGCAGTTATCAGGGACTCCAAATTAAGCCTGAGCAGTTCTTC.

This clone was found a few times. The rearrangement links TRBV19 to TRBJ1-1; TRBD1 aligns across 7 bases. The V and J ends lost 9 bases and 2 bases, in that order; junction bases with no gene match: 9. This CDR3 spans 14 amino acids. Germline-derived CDR1 and CDR2 are LNHDA and SQIVND (reference sequence). Written as DNA, the CDR3 is TGTGCCAGCCGAAACAGGGGCGCCAACACTGAAGCTTTCTTT. This codes for CASRNRGANTEAFF.

The sample holds many counts of this clone. This chain connects TRBV5-1 to TRBJ1-4, with 7 bases fitting TRBD1. The V gene's germline CDR1 is SGHRS and CDR2 YFSETQ. The ends lost 0 bases at V and 4 bases at J; junction bases unmatched: 6. The CDR3 is 16 amino acids. The CDR3 DNA sequence: TGCGCCAGCAGCTTGGCCCCGGGACAGATTAATGAAAAACTGTTTTTT. Its protein product is CASSLAPGQINEKLFF.

V gene TRBV28 combines with J gene TRBJ1-6; D unclear. This CDR3 is built from 14 residues. Germline CDR1 is MDHEN and CDR2 is SYDVKM. Trimming took 2 bases from V and 9 from J, leaving 11 bases between them. CDR3 protein: CASSLRVCVSPLHF. CDR3 nucleotides: TGTGCCAGCAGTTTACGAGTTTGTGTTTCACCCCTCCACTTT.

The gene calls are TRBV11-1 and TRBJ2-3; 11 bases align to TRBD2. Trimming cost V 3 bases and J 2 bases; bases outside gene matches: 4. CDR3 size: 16 residues. CDR1 and CDR2 from the germline V gene are SGHAT and FQDESV (reference sequence). The CDR3 DNA sequence: TGTGCCAGCAGCTTTCTAGCGGGAGGTTCCACAGATACGCAGTATTTT. Amino acids: CASSFLAGGSTDTQYF.

In this sample, this clone turned up many times. V is TRBV3-1 and J is TRBJ1-4; tentative D call: TRBD1 (6 bases). Trimming removed 5 bases at V and 8 bases at J, with 15 bases between. Germline loops: CDR1 LGHDT, CDR2 YNNKEL (reference sequence). CDR3 size: 14 residues. The CDR3 DNA follows: TGTGCCAGCAGCGTCGACAGGAGGAGCGAAAAACTGTTTTTT. Its protein product is CASSVDRRSEKLFF.

The CDR3: CAIILAGGVAYNEQFF. CDR3 in DNA: TGCGCCATCATTCTAGCGGGAGGGGTGGCCTACAATGAGCAGTTCTTC. The chain carries TRBV5-1 and TRBJ2-1, with 12 nucleotides matching TRBD2. Per the germline V gene, CDR1 is SGHRS and CDR2 is YFSETQ. This CDR3 comprises 16 residues. Unmatched junction bases numbered 9, after V lost 9 bases and J lost 2 bases.

This clone was seen many times. The chain carries TRBV20-1 and TRBJ2-5; tentative D call: TRBD2 (6 bases). CDR1 is DFQATT, CDR2 SNEGSKA, per germline (reference sequence). CDR3 length: 14 residues. Here the CDR3 DNA reads TGCAGCCACGGCGGGGCCGGGGTTCAAGAGACCCAGTACTTC. The encoded protein is CSHGGAGVQETQYF.

This clone was seen more than once but under ten times. A much larger clone sits a single nucleotide away, making a read error possible. The V gene is TRBV28, the J gene TRBJ2-5; D not certain. This CDR3 spans 11 amino acids. Germline assignment: CDR1 MDHEN and CDR2 SYDVKM. The chain's CDR3 is CASREQGTQYF. The CDR3 bases are TGTGCCAGCAGGGAACAAGGGACCCAGTACTTC.

This clone was counted only a few times. V and J are TRBV2 and TRBJ2-1; tentatively, D is TRBD2 (5 bases). V lost 2 bases to trimming and J lost 8 bases, with 13 bases between them. There are 14 residues in the CDR3. CDR1 and CDR2 from the germline V gene are SNHLY and FYNNEI. CDR3 sequence reads: CASSESVVGDEQFF. The CDR3 DNA reads TGTGCCAGCAGTGAAAGTGTAGTGGGAGATGAGCAGTTCTTC. The complete variable domain, with remaining parts taken from reference TRBV2 and TRBJ2-1, reads EPEVTQTPSHQVTQMGQEVILRCVPISNHLYFYWYRQILGQKVEFLVSFYNNEISEKSEIFDDQFSVERPDGSNFTLKIRSTKLEDSAMYFCASSESVVGDEQFFGPGTRLTVL.

This clone came up many times. The J gene is TRBJ1-4, the V gene TRBV6-1, with D unresolved. Trimming pared 6 bases from V and 8 bases from J, leaving 13 bases between. The CDR3 loop spans 13 amino acids. Germline-derived CDR1 and CDR2 are MNHNS and SASEGT. The CDR3 here is CASRKGSQEKLFF. Written as DNA, the CDR3 is TGTGCCAGCAGGAAGGGCTCTCAGGAAAAACTGTTTTTT.

This clone was detected a few times. Relative to the germline gene, one junction end is altered; a read error may explain this. CDR3: CASNESGVVTDTQYF. The CDR3 nucleotides are TGTGCCAGCAATGAATCTGGGGTCGTAACAGATACGCAGTATTTT. This chain links TRBV2 with TRBJ2-3; D ambiguous. The CDR3 is 15 amino acids. CDR1 is SNHLY and CDR2 is FYNNEI in the germline V gene.

This clone was found a few times. CDR3 sequence reads: CASSYSRGRGIPNYGYTF. Written as DNA, the CDR3 is TGTGCCAGCAGTTATTCGAGGGGGCGGGGGATCCCTAACTATGGCTACACCTTC. The chain uses TRBV6-5 and TRBJ1-2, with 7 bases identical to TRBD1. V lost 3 bases, J lost 0 bases, and 13 bases stayed unmatched. This CDR3 is built from 18 residues. Germline values: CDR1 MNHEY, CDR2 SVGAGI.

This clone was observed a few times. The CDR3 spells CASSSLGGGGRRGTDTQYF. The CDR3, as DNA: TGTGCCAGCAGTTCTCTGGGGGGTGGAGGCCGGAGAGGAACAGATACGCAGTATTTT. J is TRBJ2-3 and V is TRBV28, with D perhaps matching TRBD2 (6 bases). The CDR3 runs to 19 residues. The V end lost 4 bases, the J end lost 3 bases, and 26 bases lay between the germline ends. Germline V gene sequence: CDR1 MDHEN, CDR2 SYDVKM.

This clone was seen a handful of times. V gene TRBV7-9 combines with J gene TRBJ1-1, with D unresolved. V was trimmed by 3 bases and J by 4 bases, leaving 6 bases between them. Germline assignment: CDR1 SEHNR and CDR2 FQNEAQ (reference sequence). CDR3 length equals 12 residues. In DNA form, the CDR3 reads TGTGCCAGCAGCTTTGTGCCCACTGAAGCTTTCTTT. Its translation is CASSFVPTEAFF.

Many counts were recorded for this clone. J is TRBJ1-2 and V is TRBV19; TRBD1 is a possible D gene (6 bases). Germline V gives CDR1 LNHDA, CDR2 SQIVND (reference sequence). This CDR3 is built from 12 residues. V dropped 7 bases and J dropped 8 bases, with 14 bases sitting between them. CDR3 protein: CASTGTIGGYTF. The CDR3 DNA reads TGTGCCAGTACAGGGACAATAGGAGGCTACACCTTC.

This clone was seen repeatedly, ten times or more. V usage is TRBV20-1 and J usage is TRBJ2-4; possibly TRBD1 or TRBD2 for D (5 bases each). With 6 bases removed from V and 1 base from J, the gap between germline ends came to 13 bases. The CDR3 consists of 14 residues. Per germline, CDR1 DFQATT and CDR2 SNEGSKA (reference sequence). CDR3 amino acids: CSAGRGTAKNIQYF. The DNA for the CDR3 is TGCAGTGCCGGTCGAGGGACGGCCAAAAACATTCAGTACTTC.

This clone is medium-sized (0.01 to 0.1%). The rearrangement uses TRBV20-1 and TRBJ2-7; 11 positions match TRBD1. Germline lookup yields CDR1 DFQATT and CDR2 SNEGSKA (reference sequence). The J segment lost 6 bases and the V segment lost 4 bases, leaving 8 bases of the junction unmatched. The CDR3 runs 14 residues. CDR3 amino acids: CSATRDRGFFEQYF. The CDR3 DNA follows: TGCAGTGCTACCCGGGACAGGGGGTTTTTCGAGCAGTACTTC.

At least ten counts were recorded for this clone. The chain couples TRBV7-8 to TRBJ2-3; D tentatively reads TRBD1 or TRBD2 (5 bases each). The CDR3 sequence is 14 residues long. Germline CDR1 reads SGHVS; CDR2 reads FQNEAQ. V was shortened by 5 bases and J by 3 bases, with 12 bases between the two germline ends. The CDR3 spells CASSPRDGTDTQYF. CDR3 coding DNA: TGTGCCAGCAGCCCACGGGACGGAACAGATACGCAGTATTTT.

At least ten counts were recorded for this clone. Given a much more abundant clone one base away, this may be a read error. The V gene is TRBV10-1, the J gene TRBJ2-3; D possibly matches TRBD1 or TRBD2 (6 bases each). The CDR3 length is 15 residues. Per the germline V gene, CDR1 is WNHNN and CDR2 is SYGVQD (reference sequence). The CDR3 coding sequence is TGCGCCAGCGGTGAGTCTGGGGGGCCACACGATACGCAGTATTTT. Protein: CASGESGGPHDTQYF.

This clone was seen repeatedly, ten times or more. The J gene is TRBJ2-1, the V gene TRBV5-1, with 12 bases matching TRBD2. CDR1 is SGHRS, CDR2 YFSETQ, per germline. The CDR3 is 16 residues long. Trimming took 0 bases from V and 4 from J; bases not matched to a gene: 2. CDR3 in DNA: TGCGCCAGCAGCTTGGGACTAGCGGGAGTGTACAATGAGCAGTTCTTC. Encoded protein: CASSLGLAGVYNEQFF.

This clone was detected many times. This chain links TRBV5-4 with TRBJ1-1; D ambiguous. The CDR3 runs 15 residues. The V and J ends lost 1 base and 7 bases respectively, with 17 bases between them. Germline CDR1 and CDR2: SGHNT and YYREEE (reference sequence). The CDR3 reads CASSLPGSGVGEAFF. For the CDR3, the DNA is TGTGCCAGCAGCTTGCCGGGGAGTGGAGTAGGTGAAGCTTTCTTT.

The V call is TRBV10-3, the J call TRBJ2-1; no clear D. Germline assignment: CDR1 ENHRY and CDR2 SYGVKD. V shed 2 bases and J shed 7 bases, with 6 bases lying between them. This CDR3 is built from 12 residues. The DNA for the CDR3 is TGTGCCATCAGTGAGGTTACAAATGAGCAGTTCTTC. It is translated as CAISEVTNEQFF.

This clone was recorded at least ten times. The gene calls are TRBV6-2 or TRBV6-3 and TRBJ2-3, with D possibly TRBD2 on 6 matching bases. The germline CDR1 and CDR2 sequences are MNHEY and SVGEGT. Trimming left V 3 bases short and J 2 bases short, with 15 bases between. The CDR3 contains 16 residues. As DNA, the CDR3 is TGTGCCAGCAGTTATAATATGGCGGGAAACACAGATACGCAGTATTTT. It is translated as CASSYNMAGNTDTQYF.